These T cell receptor beta chains were read from a single sample in a study of shared clonotypes between healthy human individuals. Measured with immunoSEQ multiplex PCR; TCRdb has only the in-frame clones, and not every one. The sample lists under 1,100,000 clones, around 78% occurring once. Sequenced sample: memory CD4+ T cells from PBMCs. These receptors originate from a man younger than 30 in good health. Some clones in this sample may be carry-over from other donors' samples. The CDR3 runs from the conserved cysteine through the conserved F or W. Fields, in order: clone size, V gene, J gene, D gene, CDR3 protein, CDR3 DNA. A D gene is named only where the DNA matches it firmly. Some rows have no size entry. The others give once, few or many, or a class for an expanded clone.

size: NA
V: TRBV5-4
J: TRBJ2-3
D: TRBD1
CDR3: CASRRDRGDTQYF
DNA: TGTGCCAGCAGACGGGACAGGGGGGATACGCAGTATTTT

size: NA
V: TRBV27
J: TRBJ2-7
D: TRBD2
CDR3: CASSLSGREKSYEQYF
DNA: TGTGCCAGCAGTTTAAGTGGGAGGGAAAAGTCCTACGAGCAGTACTTC

size: NA
V: TRBV2
J: TRBJ2-1
D: NA
CDR3: CASSEALGLQFF
DNA: TGTGCCAGCAGTGAAGCCCTGGGTTTGCAGTTCTTC

size: NA
V: TRBV27
J: TRBJ2-5
D: NA
CDR3: CASRTRRGETQYF
DNA: TGTGCCAGCAGGACTAGGCGGGGAGAGACCCAGTACTTC

size: NA
V: TRBV11-2
J: TRBJ2-3
D: NA
CDR3: CASSLELAADTQYF
DNA: TGTGCCAGCAGCTTAGAACTAGCCGCAGATACGCAGTATTTT

size: few
V: TRBV28
J: TRBJ1-2
D: TRBD1
CDR3: CASSLQGANEMWGYTF
DNA: TGTGCCAGCAGTTTACAGGGGGCAAATGAAATGTGGGGCTACACCTTC

size: NA
V: TRBV18
J: TRBJ2-2
D: NA
CDR3: CASSPPGDGTGELFF
DNA: TGTGCCAGCTCACCCCCCGGTGACGGCACCGGGGAGCTGTTTTTT

size: NA
V: TRBV28
J: TRBJ1-2
D: TRBD1
CDR3: CASKQPDRGYRGYGYTF
DNA: TGTGCCAGCAAGCAACCAGACAGGGGTTATCGGGGCTATGGCTACACCTTC

size: once
V: TRBV5-4
J: TRBJ1-2
D: NA
CDR3: CASTLYGVNSYTF
DNA: TGTGCCAGCACCCTCTACGGGGTTAACAGCTACACCTTC

size: NA
V: TRBV5-4
J: TRBJ1-2
D: NA
CDR3: CASSLGVGGYGYTF
DNA: TGTGCCAGCAGCTTGGGGGTGGGAGGGTATGGCTACACCTTC

size: NA
V: TRBV10-3
J: TRBJ2-7
D: NA
CDR3: CATLPRIDSYEQYF
DNA: TGTGCCACCCTCCCGAGGATAGACTCCTACGAGCAGTACTTC

size: NA
V: TRBV5-1
J: TRBJ1-1
D: TRBD1
CDR3: CASSLRDSTNTEAFF
DNA: TGCGCCAGCAGCCTAAGGGACAGCACGAACACTGAAGCTTTCTTT

size: NA
V: TRBV6-1
J: TRBJ1-1
D: NA
CDR3: CASSVGWLMNTEAFF
DNA: TGTGCCAGCAGTGTTGGGTGGCTTATGAACACTGAAGCTTTCTTT

size: few
V: TRBV7-7
J: TRBJ2-5
D: NA
CDR3: CASSLGAVSGETQYF
DNA: TGTGCCAGCAGCTTAGGGGCAGTCTCGGGGGAGACCCAGTACTTC

size: NA
V: TRBV5-6
J: TRBJ2-7
D: NA
CDR3: CASSLRGSSANYEQYF
DNA: TGTGCCAGCAGCCTTCGCGGGTCTAGCGCCAACTACGAGCAGTACTTC

size: NA
V: TRBV7-7
J: TRBJ2-5
D: TRBD1
CDR3: CASSYGTGGQETQYF
DNA: TGTGCCAGCAGCTACGGGACAGGGGGCCAAGAGACCCAGTACTTC

size: NA
V: TRBV18
J: TRBJ1-5
D: TRBD1
CDR3: CASSPDRSNQPQHF
DNA: TGTGCCAGCTCACCGGACAGGAGCAATCAGCCCCAGCATTTT

size: few
V: TRBV6-1
J: TRBJ1-1
D: TRBD1
CDR3: CASTRQGAANTEAFF
DNA: TGTGCCAGCACCAGACAGGGCGCGGCGAACACTGAAGCTTTCTTT

size: NA
V: TRBV7-9
J: TRBJ2-3
D: TRBD2
CDR3: CASSQLAGVTDTQYF
DNA: TGTGCCAGCAGCCAACTAGCGGGAGTCACAGATACGCAGTATTTT

size: NA
V: TRBV15
J: TRBJ2-4
D: TRBD2
CDR3: CATAGGGAAKNIQYF
DNA: TGTGCCACCGCGGGAGGAGGGGCGGCCAAAAACATTCAGTACTTC

size: NA
V: TRBV27
J: TRBJ1-5
D: TRBD1
CDR3: CASRTGARPQHF
DNA: TGTGCCAGCAGGACAGGGGCCAGGCCCCAGCATTTT

size: NA
V: TRBV7-3
J: TRBJ2-5
D: NA
CDR3: CASSFGAQETQYF
DNA: TGTGCCAGCAGCTTCGGGGCACAAGAGACCCAGTACTTC

size: NA
V: TRBV7-6
J: TRBJ2-1
D: TRBD1
CDR3: CASSLQRQGARGNEQFF
DNA: TGTGCCAGCAGCTTGCAGAGACAGGGGGCGCGGGGCAATGAGCAGTTCTTC

size: NA
V: TRBV11-3
J: TRBJ2-1
D: TRBD2
CDR3: CASSSRTRGGDEQFF
DNA: TGTGCCAGCAGCTCCAGGACTAGAGGAGGAGATGAGCAGTTCTTC

size: NA
V: TRBV28
J: TRBJ1-2
D: NA
CDR3: CASISGPRYGYTF
DNA: TGTGCCAGCATTTCAGGTCCGAGGTATGGCTACACCTTC

size: NA
V: TRBV5-1
J: TRBJ1-1
D: NA
CDR3: CASSPQGYTEAFF
DNA: TGCGCCAGCAGCCCGCAGGGTTACACTGAAGCTTTCTTT

size: NA
V: TRBV10-3
J: TRBJ1-5
D: NA
CDR3: CAISPGGNQPQHF
DNA: TGTGCCATCAGTCCAGGGGGCAATCAGCCCCAGCATTTT

size: NA
V: TRBV4-1
J: TRBJ1-1
D: NA
CDR3: CASSQPGERTEAFF
DNA: TGCGCCAGCAGCCAACCGGGGGAAAGGACTGAAGCTTTCTTT

size: many
V: TRBV18
J: TRBJ2-2
D: TRBD1
CDR3: CASFPFGQGNTGELFF
DNA: TGTGCCAGCTTCCCTTTTGGACAGGGTAACACCGGGGAGCTGTTTTTT

size: NA
V: TRBV27
J: TRBJ2-6
D: NA
CDR3: CASALRGANVLTF
DNA: TGTGCCAGTGCCTTGAGAGGGGCCAACGTCCTGACTTTC

size: NA
V: TRBV7-9
J: TRBJ2-7
D: TRBD2
CDR3: CASSSAGLGGREQYF
DNA: TGTGCCAGCAGCTCGGCAGGACTAGGAGGGCGCGAGCAGTACTTC

size: once
V: TRBV19
J: TRBJ2-5
D: NA
CDR3: CASSIQWAQGETQYF
DNA: TGTGCCAGTAGTATCCAATGGGCACAGGGAGAGACCCAGTACTTC

size: NA
V: TRBV19
J: TRBJ2-1
D: TRBD2
CDR3: CASSSLAGGQNEQFF
DNA: TGTGCCAGTAGCTCTCTAGCGGGAGGGCAGAATGAGCAGTTCTTC

size: NA
V: TRBV28
J: TRBJ2-5
D: NA
CDR3: CASKWTAQETQYF
DNA: TGTGCCAGCAAATGGACAGCCCAAGAGACCCAGTACTTC

size: NA
V: TRBV20-1
J: TRBJ2-1
D: NA
CDR3: CSASIEQFF
DNA: TGCAGTGCTAGTATCGAGCAGTTCTTC

size: NA
V: TRBV10-3
J: TRBJ1-3
D: NA
CDR3: CAISEGHRSSGNTIYF
DNA: TGTGCCATCAGTGAGGGACACAGGAGCTCTGGAAACACCATATATTTT

size: many
V: TRBV7-9
J: TRBJ2-7
D: NA
CDR3: CASSSQGSYEQYF
DNA: TGTGCCAGCAGCTCACAGGGTTCCTACGAGCAGTACTTC

size: NA
V: TRBV5-4
J: TRBJ2-5
D: TRBD1
CDR3: CASTHGQDQETQYF
DNA: TGTGCCAGCACCCATGGACAGGACCAAGAGACCCAGTACTTC

size: NA
V: TRBV4-3
J: TRBJ2-7
D: NA
CDR3: CASSQGRQEAYEQYF
DNA: TGCGCCAGCAGCCAAGGCCGACAGGAGGCCTACGAGCAGTACTTC

size: NA
V: TRBV2
J: TRBJ2-4
D: NA
CDR3: CASRGDPRGDKNIQYF
DNA: TGTGCCAGCAGGGGGGACCCGAGGGGTGACAAAAACATTCAGTACTTC

size: NA
V: TRBV7-3
J: TRBJ2-1
D: TRBD2
CDR3: CASSKGTSGSYEQFF
DNA: TGTGCCAGCAGTAAGGGGACTAGCGGGAGCTATGAGCAGTTCTTC

size: NA
V: TRBV28
J: TRBJ1-5
D: NA
CDR3: CASSFVQPQHF
DNA: TGTGCCAGCAGTTTCGTCCAGCCCCAGCATTTT

size: NA
V: TRBV28
J: TRBJ1-2
D: NA
CDR3: CASSSSFDYGYTF
DNA: TGTGCCAGCAGTTCTAGTTTCGACTATGGCTACACCTTC

size: NA
V: TRBV15
J: TRBJ2-7
D: NA
CDR3: CATSREMVTGPEYEQYF
DNA: TGTGCCACCAGCAGAGAAATGGTAACTGGGCCTGAGTACGAGCAGTACTTC

size: NA
V: TRBV10-3
J: TRBJ2-7
D: TRBD2
CDR3: CAISERWTSGRIQYEQYF
DNA: TGTGCCATCAGTGAGCGATGGACTAGCGGGAGGATACAGTACGAGCAGTACTTC

size: once
V: TRBV18
J: TRBJ2-7
D: NA
CDR3: CASSLPRQGSYEQYF
DNA: TGTGCCAGCTCACTCCCCAGGCAGGGGTCCTACGAGCAGTACTTC

size: NA
V: TRBV5-6
J: TRBJ2-3
D: NA
CDR3: CASSLGGRATDTQYF
DNA: TGTGCCAGCAGCTTGGGTGGCAGGGCCACAGATACGCAGTATTTT

size: NA
V: TRBV10-1
J: TRBJ2-5
D: NA
CDR3: CASSDRPRQASEETQYF
DNA: TGCGCCAGCAGTGACCGCCCCCGACAAGCCTCCGAGGAGACCCAGTACTTC

size: few
V: TRBV7-2
J: TRBJ2-3
D: TRBD1
CDR3: CASSPGLGQGTADTQYF
DNA: TGTGCCAGCAGCCCTGGTCTGGGACAGGGGACGGCAGATACGCAGTATTTT

size: NA
V: TRBV29-1
J: TRBJ2-3
D: NA
CDR3: CSVGIRDLPSRGGTQYF
DNA: TGCAGCGTTGGGATCAGGGACCTACCTTCCCGAGGGGGTACGCAGTATTTT

size: NA
V: TRBV6-1
J: TRBJ1-5
D: TRBD1
CDR3: CASSATGGYQPQHF
DNA: TGTGCCAGCAGTGCTACAGGGGGCTATCAGCCCCAGCATTTT

size: NA
V: TRBV5-6
J: TRBJ2-3
D: NA
CDR3: CASSPRGRVADTQYF
DNA: TGTGCCAGCAGCCCCCGAGGGCGAGTTGCGGATACGCAGTATTTT

size: NA
V: TRBV5-1
J: TRBJ1-6
D: NA
CDR3: CASSFGDRNNSPLHF
DNA: TGCGCCAGCAGCTTCGGCGACCGCAATAATTCACCCCTCCACTTT